This TCR beta chain stems from a study of identical twins. Overall study findings and caveats: Findings came from cross-sectional statistics, without long-term follow-up of donors. Sequences that were beta out-of-frame showed weaker excess twin sharing.

Germline lookup yields CDR1 MDHEN and CDR2 SYDVKM. This CDR3 is built from 14 residues. The germline V and J ends were trimmed by 1 base and 2 bases, with 8 bases remaining between them. Only healthy Caucasians were included as donors. cDNA carried unique molecular identifiers, and a universal primer site was added by template switching. TCRdb reanalysed the 5' RACE reads using MiXCR and keeps one entry per CDR3 protein. The sample lists 15,000 to 20,000 distinct CDR3 sequences, just under 70% occurring once. As regards this clonotype: The antigen is not known.

Sequenced sample: memory (CD45RO+) T cells sorted from blood. This chain links TRBV28 with TRBJ1-2; D remains ambiguous. The TCR comes from a woman under 30 in good health. This table probably holds off-target reads from a library built for another chain. CDR3 region: CASSLSGPNYGYTF. CDR3 nucleotides: TGTGCCAGCAGTTTATCCGGGCCGAACTATGGCTACACCTTC.